This T cell receptor (beta chain) is from a study of T cells in localized non-small cell lung cancer. A note on this clone: The antigen is unknown.

Study-wide points: Appearance in adjacent lung was seen for a median around 55 of the top 100 tumor clones. There was higher T cell clonality in uninvolved adjacent lung than in tumor, and it was highest there. Heterogeneity stays possible, as sequencing covered only one tumor region.

V was pared by 2 bases and J by 6 bases, with 6 bases of the junction left unmatched. Germline CDR1 and CDR2: SGHRS and YFSETQ. The CDR3 covers 15 residues. The protocol was immunoSEQ multiplex PCR, while the TCRdb copy is restricted to in-frame clones and leaves out a portion. The sample has roughly 11,000 clones, just under 30% seen once; the top ten hold 5% to 5.5%. This rearrangement joins TRBV5-1 to TRBJ2-2; 8 positions agree with TRBD1. This sample comprised lung tumor tissue, obtained before any cancer treatment. The source is a man between 40 and 69 years old with stage I lung adenocarcinoma. This chain's CDR3 is CASSLATGGAGELFF. The CDR3, as DNA: TGCGCCAGCAGCTTAGCTACAGGGGGTGCCGGGGAGCTGTTTTTT.